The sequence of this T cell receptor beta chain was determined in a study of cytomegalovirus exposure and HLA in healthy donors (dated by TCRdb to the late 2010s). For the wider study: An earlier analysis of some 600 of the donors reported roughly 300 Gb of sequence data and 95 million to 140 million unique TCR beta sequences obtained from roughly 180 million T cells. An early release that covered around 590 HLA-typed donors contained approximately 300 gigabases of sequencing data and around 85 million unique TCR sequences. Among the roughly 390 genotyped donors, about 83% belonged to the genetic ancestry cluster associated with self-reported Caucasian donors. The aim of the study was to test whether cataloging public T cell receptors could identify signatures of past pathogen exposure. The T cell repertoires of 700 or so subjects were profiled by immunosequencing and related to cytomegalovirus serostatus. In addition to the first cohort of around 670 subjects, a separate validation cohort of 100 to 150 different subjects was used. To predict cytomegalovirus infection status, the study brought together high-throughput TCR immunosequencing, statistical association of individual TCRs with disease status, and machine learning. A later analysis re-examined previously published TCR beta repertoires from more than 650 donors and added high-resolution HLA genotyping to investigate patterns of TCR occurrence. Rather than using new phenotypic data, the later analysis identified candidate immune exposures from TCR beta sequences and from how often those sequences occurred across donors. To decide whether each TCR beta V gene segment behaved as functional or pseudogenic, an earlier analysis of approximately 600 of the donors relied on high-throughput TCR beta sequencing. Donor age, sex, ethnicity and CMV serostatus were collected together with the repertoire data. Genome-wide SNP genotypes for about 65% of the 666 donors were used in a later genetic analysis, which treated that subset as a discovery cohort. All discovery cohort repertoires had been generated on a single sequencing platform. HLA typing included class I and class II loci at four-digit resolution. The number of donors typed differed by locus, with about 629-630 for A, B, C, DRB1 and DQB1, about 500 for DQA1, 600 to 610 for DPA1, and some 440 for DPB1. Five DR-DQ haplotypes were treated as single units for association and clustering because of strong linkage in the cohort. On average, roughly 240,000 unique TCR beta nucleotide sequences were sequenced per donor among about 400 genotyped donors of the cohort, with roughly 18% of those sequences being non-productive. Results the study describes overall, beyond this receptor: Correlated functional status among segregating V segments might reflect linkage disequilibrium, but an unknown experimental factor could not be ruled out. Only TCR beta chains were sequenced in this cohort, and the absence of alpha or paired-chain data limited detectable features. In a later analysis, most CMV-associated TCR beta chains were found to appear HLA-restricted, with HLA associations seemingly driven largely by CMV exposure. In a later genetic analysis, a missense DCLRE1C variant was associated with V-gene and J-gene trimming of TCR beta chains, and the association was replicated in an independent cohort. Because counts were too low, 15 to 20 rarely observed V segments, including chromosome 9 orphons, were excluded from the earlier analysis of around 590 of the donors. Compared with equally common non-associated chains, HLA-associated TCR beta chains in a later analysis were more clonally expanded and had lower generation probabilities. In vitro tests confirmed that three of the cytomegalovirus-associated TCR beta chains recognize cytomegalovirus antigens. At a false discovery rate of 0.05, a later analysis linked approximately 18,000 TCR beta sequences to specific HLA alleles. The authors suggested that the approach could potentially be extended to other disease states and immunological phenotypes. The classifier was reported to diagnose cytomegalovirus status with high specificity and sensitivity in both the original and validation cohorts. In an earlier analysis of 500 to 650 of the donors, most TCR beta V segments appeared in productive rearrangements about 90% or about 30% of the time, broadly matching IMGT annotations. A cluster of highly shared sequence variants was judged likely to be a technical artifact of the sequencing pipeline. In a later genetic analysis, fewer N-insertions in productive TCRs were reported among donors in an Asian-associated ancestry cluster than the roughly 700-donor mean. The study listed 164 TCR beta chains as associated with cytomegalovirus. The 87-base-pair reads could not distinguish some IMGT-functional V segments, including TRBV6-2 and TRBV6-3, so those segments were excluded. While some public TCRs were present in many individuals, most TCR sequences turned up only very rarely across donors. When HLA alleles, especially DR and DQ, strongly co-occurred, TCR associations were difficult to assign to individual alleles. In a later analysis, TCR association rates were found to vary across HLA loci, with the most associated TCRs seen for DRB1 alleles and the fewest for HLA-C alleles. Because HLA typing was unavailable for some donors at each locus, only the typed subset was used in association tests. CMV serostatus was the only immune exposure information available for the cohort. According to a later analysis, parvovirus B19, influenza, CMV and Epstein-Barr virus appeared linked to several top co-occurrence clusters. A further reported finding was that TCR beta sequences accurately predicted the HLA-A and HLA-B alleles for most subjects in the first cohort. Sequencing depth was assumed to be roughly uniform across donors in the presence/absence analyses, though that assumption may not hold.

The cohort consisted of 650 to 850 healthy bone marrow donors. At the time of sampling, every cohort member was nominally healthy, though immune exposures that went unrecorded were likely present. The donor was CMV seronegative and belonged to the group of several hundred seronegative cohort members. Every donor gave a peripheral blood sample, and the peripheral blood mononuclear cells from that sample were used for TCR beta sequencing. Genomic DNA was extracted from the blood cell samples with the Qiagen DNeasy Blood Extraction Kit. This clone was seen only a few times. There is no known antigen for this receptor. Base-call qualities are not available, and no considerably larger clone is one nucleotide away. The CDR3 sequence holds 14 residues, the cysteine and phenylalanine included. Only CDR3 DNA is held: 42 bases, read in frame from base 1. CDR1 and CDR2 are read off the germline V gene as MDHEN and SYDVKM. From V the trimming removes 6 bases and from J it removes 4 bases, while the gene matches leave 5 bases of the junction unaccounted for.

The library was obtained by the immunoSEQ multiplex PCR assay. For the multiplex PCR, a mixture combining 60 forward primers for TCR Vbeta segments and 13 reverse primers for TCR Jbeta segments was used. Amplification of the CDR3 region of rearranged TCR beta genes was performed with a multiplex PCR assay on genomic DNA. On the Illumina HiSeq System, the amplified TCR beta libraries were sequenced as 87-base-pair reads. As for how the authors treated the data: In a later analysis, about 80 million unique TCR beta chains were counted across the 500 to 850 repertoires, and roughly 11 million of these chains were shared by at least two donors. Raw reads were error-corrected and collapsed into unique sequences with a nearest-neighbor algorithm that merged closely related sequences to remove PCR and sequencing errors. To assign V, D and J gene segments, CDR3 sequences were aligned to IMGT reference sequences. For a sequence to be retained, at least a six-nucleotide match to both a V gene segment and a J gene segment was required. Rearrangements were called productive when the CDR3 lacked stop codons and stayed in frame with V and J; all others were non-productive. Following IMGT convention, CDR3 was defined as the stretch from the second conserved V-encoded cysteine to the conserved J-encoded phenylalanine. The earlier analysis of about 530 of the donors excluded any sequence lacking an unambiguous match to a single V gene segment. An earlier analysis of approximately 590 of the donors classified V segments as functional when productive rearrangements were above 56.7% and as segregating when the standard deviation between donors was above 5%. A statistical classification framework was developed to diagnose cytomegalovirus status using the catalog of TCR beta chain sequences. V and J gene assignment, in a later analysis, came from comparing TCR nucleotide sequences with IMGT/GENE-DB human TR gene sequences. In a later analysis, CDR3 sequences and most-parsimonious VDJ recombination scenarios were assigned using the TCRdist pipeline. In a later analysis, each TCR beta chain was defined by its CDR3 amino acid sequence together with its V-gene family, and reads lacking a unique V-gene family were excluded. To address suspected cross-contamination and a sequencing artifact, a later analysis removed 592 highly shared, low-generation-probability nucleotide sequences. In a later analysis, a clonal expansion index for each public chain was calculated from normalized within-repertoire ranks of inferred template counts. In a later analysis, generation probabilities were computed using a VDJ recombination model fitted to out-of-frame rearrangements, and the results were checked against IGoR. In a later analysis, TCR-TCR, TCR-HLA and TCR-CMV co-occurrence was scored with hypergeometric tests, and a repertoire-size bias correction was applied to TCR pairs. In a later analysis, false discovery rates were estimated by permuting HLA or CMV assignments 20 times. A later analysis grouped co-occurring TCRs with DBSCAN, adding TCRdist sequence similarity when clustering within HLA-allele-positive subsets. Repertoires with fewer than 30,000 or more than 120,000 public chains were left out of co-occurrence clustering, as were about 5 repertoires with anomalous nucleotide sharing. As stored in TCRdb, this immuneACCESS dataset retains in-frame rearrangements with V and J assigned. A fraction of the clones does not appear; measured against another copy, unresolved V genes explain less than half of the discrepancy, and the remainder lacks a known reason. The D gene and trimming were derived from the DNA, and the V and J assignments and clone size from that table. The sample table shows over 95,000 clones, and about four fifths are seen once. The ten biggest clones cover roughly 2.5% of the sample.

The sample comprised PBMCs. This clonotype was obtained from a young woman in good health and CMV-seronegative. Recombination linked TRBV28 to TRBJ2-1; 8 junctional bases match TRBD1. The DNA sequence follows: TGTGCCAGCAGCCCCGACAGGGGATACAATGAGCAGTTCTTC. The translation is CASSPDRGYNEQFF.